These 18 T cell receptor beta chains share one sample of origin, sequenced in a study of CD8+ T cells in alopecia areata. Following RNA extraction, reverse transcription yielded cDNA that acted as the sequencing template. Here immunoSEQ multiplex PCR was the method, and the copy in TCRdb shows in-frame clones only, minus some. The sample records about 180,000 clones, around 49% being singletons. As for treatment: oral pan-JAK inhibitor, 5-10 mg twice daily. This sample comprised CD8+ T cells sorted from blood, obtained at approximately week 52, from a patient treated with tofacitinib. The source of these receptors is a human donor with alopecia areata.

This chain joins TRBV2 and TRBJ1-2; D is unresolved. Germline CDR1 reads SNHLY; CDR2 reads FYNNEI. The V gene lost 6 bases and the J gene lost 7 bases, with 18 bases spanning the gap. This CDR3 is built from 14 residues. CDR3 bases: TGTGCCAGCAGGTATAAAGGGAGAATTAGTGGCTACACCTTC. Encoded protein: CASRYKGRISGYTF.

The CDR3 region is CASSQVNTEAFF. The CDR3 nucleotides read TGTGCCAGCAGCCAGGTGAACACTGAAGCTTTCTTT. J is TRBJ1-1 and V is TRBV4-2; D is ambiguous. The CDR3 has 12 amino acids. V lost 3 bases and J lost 0, with 2 bases in between. The V gene's germline CDR1 is LGHNA and CDR2 YNFKEQ.

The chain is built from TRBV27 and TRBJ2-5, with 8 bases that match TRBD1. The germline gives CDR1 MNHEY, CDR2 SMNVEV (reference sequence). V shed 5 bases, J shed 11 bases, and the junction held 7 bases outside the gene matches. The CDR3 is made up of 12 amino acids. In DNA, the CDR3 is TGTGCCAGCAGTCCGTGGACAGGGAGGCAGTACTTC. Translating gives CASSPWTGRQYF.

The chain's CDR3 is CASSLDQRGANYEQYF. The DNA of the CDR3 is TGTGCCAGCAGCTTGGACCAGCGGGGGGCAAACTACGAGCAGTACTTC. The chain couples TRBV5-4 to TRBJ2-7, with TRBD2 identical over 9 bases. CDR3 length equals 16 residues. The ends lost 0 bases at V and 3 bases at J; junction bases unmatched: 7. In germline, CDR1 is SGHNT, CDR2 YYREEE (reference sequence).

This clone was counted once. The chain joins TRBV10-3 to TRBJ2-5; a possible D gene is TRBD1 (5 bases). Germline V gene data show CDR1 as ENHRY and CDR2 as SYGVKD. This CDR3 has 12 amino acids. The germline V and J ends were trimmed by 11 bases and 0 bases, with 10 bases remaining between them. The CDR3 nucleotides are TGTGCCTCGAAACAGGACCAAGAGACCCAGTACTTC. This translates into CASKQDQETQYF.

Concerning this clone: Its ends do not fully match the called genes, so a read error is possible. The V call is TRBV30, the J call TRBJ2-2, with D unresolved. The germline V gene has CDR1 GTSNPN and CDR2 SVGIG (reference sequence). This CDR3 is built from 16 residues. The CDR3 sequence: CAWSGLRHWNTEELFF. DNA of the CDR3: TGTGCCTGGAGTGGTTTAAGGCACTGGAACACCGAGGAGCTGTTTTTT.

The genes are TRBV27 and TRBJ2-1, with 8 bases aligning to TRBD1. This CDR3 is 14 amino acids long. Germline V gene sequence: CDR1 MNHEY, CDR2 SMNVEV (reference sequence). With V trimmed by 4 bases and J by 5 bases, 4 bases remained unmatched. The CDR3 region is CASSSKTGDNEQFF. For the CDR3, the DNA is TGTGCCAGCAGTTCGAAGACAGGGGACAATGAGCAGTTCTTC.

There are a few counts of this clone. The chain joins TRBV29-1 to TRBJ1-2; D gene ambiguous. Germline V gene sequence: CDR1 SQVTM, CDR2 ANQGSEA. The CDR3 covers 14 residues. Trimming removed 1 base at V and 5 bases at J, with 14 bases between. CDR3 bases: TGCAGCGTTGAAGTGGGGAATAATCCTTATGGCTACACCTTC. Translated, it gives CSVEVGNNPYGYTF.

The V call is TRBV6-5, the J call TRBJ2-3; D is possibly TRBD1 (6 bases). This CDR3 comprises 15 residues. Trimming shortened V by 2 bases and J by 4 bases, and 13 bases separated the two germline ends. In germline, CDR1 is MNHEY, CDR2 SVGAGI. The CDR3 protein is CASSYSDEGADTQYF. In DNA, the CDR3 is TGTGCCAGCAGTTACAGCGACGAGGGGGCAGATACGCAGTATTTT.

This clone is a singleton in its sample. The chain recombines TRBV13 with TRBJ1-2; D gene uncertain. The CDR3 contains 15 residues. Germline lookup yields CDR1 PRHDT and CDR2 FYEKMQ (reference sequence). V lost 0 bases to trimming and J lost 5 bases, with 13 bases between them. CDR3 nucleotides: TGTGCCAGCAGCTTAGGCCAGGTAGATCAGTATGGCTACACCTTC. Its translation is CASSLGQVDQYGYTF.

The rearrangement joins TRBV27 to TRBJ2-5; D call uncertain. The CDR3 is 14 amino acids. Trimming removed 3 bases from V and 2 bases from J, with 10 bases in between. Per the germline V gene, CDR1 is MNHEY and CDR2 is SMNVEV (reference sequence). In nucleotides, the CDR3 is TGTGCCAGCAGTTTTCGCGCAGAACAAGAGACCCAGTACTTC. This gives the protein CASSFRAEQETQYF.

For the CDR3, the DNA is TGTGCCAGCAGCTTCTTAGGACTAGCGGGGGGGGCAGATACGCAGTATTTT. Translation gives CASSFLGLAGGADTQYF. The chain joins TRBV13 to TRBJ2-3; the match to TRBD2 covers 15 bases. V dropped 3 bases and J dropped 4; count of bases not matched to a gene: 5. From germline, CDR1 is PRHDT and CDR2 FYEKMQ (reference sequence). The CDR3 extends over 17 amino acids.

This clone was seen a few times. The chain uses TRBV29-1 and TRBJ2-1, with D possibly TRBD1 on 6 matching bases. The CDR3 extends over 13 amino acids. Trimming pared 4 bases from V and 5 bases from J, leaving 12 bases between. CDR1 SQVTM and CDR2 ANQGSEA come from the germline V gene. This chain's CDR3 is CSVVPGENNEQFF. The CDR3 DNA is TGCAGCGTTGTCCCAGGGGAGAACAATGAGCAGTTCTTC.

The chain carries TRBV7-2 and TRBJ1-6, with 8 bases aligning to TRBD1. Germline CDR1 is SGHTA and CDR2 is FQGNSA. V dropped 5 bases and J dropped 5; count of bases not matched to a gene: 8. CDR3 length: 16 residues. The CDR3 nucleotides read TGTGCCAGCAGCAAACGGACAGGGTCCCATAATTCACCCCTCCACTTT. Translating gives CASSKRTGSHNSPLHF.

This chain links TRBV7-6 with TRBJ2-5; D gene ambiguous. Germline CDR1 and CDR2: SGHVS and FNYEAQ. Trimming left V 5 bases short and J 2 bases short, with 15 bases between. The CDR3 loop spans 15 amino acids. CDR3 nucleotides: TGTGCCAGCAGCCCCCTTAGACTCTCGCAAGAGACCCAGTACTTC. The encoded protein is CASSPLRLSQETQYF.

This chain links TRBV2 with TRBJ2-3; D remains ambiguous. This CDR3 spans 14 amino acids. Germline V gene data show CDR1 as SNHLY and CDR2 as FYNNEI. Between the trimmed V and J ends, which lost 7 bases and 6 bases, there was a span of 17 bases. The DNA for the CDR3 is TGTGCCAGCATCTCCGGGCCCTTACCCGATACGCAGTATTTT. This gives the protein CASISGPLPDTQYF.

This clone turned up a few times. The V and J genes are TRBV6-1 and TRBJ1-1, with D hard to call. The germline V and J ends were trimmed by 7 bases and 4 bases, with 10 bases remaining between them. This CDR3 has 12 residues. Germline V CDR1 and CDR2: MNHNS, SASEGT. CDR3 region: CASTSGSTEAFF. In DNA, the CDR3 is TGTGCCAGCACCTCTGGGAGCACTGAAGCTTTCTTT.

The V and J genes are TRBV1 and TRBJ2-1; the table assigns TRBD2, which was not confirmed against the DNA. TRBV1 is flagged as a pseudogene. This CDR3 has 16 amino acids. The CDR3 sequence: CTSSQGSGGPYNEQFF. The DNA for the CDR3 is TGCACCAGCAGCCAGGGAAGCGGGGGCCCCTACAATGAGCAGTTCTTC.